These T cell receptor beta chains were read from a single sample in a study of T-cell memory formation after mild COVID-19. TCRdb reprocessed the 5' RACE reads via MiXCR and lists one record per CDR3 protein. The sample consists of around 250,000 distinct CDR3 sequences, over 9% of them appearing once. The sample comprised PBMCs or a T cell subset sorted from them (not recorded which). All receptors derive from a man aged 18 to 29 who had mild COVID-19 (a few samples of this study predate the infection). Cell type and time point are not known. Both conserved end residues are part of each CDR3. The D gene is left open where the match is weak. Where a row states a size, it is once, few, many or the class of an expanded clone; other rows omit it.

V gene	J gene	clone size	D gene	CDR3 protein	CDR3 DNA
TRBV4-2	TRBJ2-5	few	-	CASSRGGDRAKETQYF	TGTGCCAGCAGCCGGGGGGGTGACAGGGCCAAAGAGACCCAGTACTTC
TRBV10-3	TRBJ1-1	-	TRBD1	CAISQGGTEAFF	TGTGCCATCAGTCAGGGGGGGACTGAAGCTTTCTTT
TRBV9	TRBJ1-5	few	-	CASSVLGGLGQPQHF	TGTGCCAGCAGCGTACTTGGGGGGCTGGGGCAGCCCCAGCATTTT
TRBV5-1	TRBJ2-1	-	-	CASSLGRVNEQFF	TGCGCCAGCAGCTTGGGCAGGGTGAATGAGCAGTTCTTC
TRBV5-1	TRBJ1-1	-	-	CASSLDGVNTEAFF	TGCGCCAGCAGCTTGGACGGGGTGAACACTGAAGCTTTCTTT
TRBV19	TRBJ2-5	-	TRBD1	CASSDPGTEETQYF	TGTGCCAGTAGTGATCCCGGGACAGAAGAGACCCAGTACTTC
TRBV11-2	TRBJ2-3	many	TRBD2	CASSLVGLAGVGTDTQYF	TGTGCCAGCAGCTTAGTGGGGCTAGCGGGGGTAGGAACAGATACGCAGTATTTT
TRBV7-2	TRBJ1-1	-	-	CASSPERETEAFF	TGTGCCAGCAGCCCCGAACGGGAAACTGAAGCTTTCTTT
TRBV7-2	TRBJ2-5	many	-	CASSLVGAGQGETQYF	TGTGCCAGCAGCTTAGTAGGGGCAGGTCAGGGGGAGACCCAGTACTTC
TRBV5-5	TRBJ2-4	-	-	CASSFQGPKNIQYF	TGTGCCAGCAGCTTCCAAGGGCCCAAAAACATTCAGTACTTC
TRBV20-1	TRBJ2-1	few	-	CSAREASRNEQFF	TGCAGTGCTAGAGAAGCTAGTAGGAATGAGCAGTTCTTC
TRBV5-1	TRBJ2-2	-	-	CASSGPVETGELFF	TGCGCCAGCAGCGGACCGGTGGAGACCGGGGAGCTGTTTTTT
TRBV6-6	TRBJ1-6	-	-	CASTRVRVVSFNSPLHF	TGTGCCAGCACCCGGGTGAGGGTGGTTAGTTTTAATTCACCCCTCCACTTT
TRBV7-8	TRBJ1-4	-	-	CASQWAGIATNEKLFF	TGTGCCAGCCAATGGGCTGGCATTGCAACTAATGAAAAACTGTTTTTT
TRBV28	TRBJ1-1	few	TRBD1	CASVTGVNTEAFF	TGTGCCAGTGTGACAGGGGTGAACACTGAAGCTTTCTTT
TRBV7-2	TRBJ2-5	few	TRBD2	CASSFQRGGQETQYF	TGTGCCAGCAGCTTCCAGCGGGGCGGCCAAGAGACCCAGTACTTC
TRBV5-1	TRBJ1-1	-	TRBD1	CASSNGTGSGDTEAFF	TGCGCCAGCAGCAATGGGACAGGGTCTGGGGACACTGAAGCTTTCTTT
TRBV2	TRBJ1-2	-	-	CASRAGGSIGYTF	TGTGCCAGCAGGGCGGGCGGCTCTATTGGCTACACCTTC
TRBV3-1	TRBJ2-1	-	TRBD1	CASRDRGFNEQFF	TGTGCCAGCAGGGACAGGGGGTTCAATGAGCAGTTCTTC
TRBV9	TRBJ2-7	many	-	CASSGLLYEQYF	TGTGCCAGCAGCGGCCTCCTTTACGAGCAGTACTTC
TRBV11-1	TRBJ2-1	-	-	CASSSLGGKDEQFF	TGTGCCAGCAGCTCCCTTGGGGGCAAGGATGAGCAGTTCTTC
TRBV5-5	TRBJ2-1	many	-	CASSLFGLNSEGDEQFF	TGTGCCAGCAGCTTGTTCGGGCTTAATTCCGAAGGCGATGAGCAGTTCTTC
TRBV6-5	TRBJ2-7	-	TRBD1	CASSSSGQTSYEQYF	TGTGCCAGCAGTTCCTCGGGACAGACCTCCTACGAGCAGTACTTC
TRBV6-1	TRBJ1-2	few	-	CASITGGVEGYTF	TGTGCCAGTATTACCGGGGGGGTTGAAGGCTACACCTTC
TRBV18	TRBJ1-6	few	-	CASSPQDAYNSPLHF	TGTGCCAGCTCGCCTCAGGACGCCTATAATTCACCCCTCCACTTT
TRBV25-1	TRBJ1-2	-	TRBD1	CASSEGGDRAHYGYTF	TGTGCCAGCAGTGAGGGGGGGGACAGGGCACACTATGGCTACACCTTC
TRBV29-1	TRBJ1-1	-	-	CSVEEHGGPGGNTEAFF	TGCAGCGTTGAAGAACACGGGGGGCCTGGGGGGAACACTGAAGCTTTCTTT
TRBV5-1	TRBJ1-1	few	TRBD1	CASSSDRGNTEAFF	TGCGCCAGCAGTTCCGACAGGGGGAACACTGAAGCTTTCTTT
TRBV27	TRBJ2-1	-	TRBD2	CASSKLYRTSGGADEQFF	TGTGCCAGCAGTAAACTATATAGGACTAGCGGGGGGGCCGATGAGCAGTTCTTC
TRBV6-1	TRBJ1-3	few	-	CASRGITPGYPGNTIYF	TGTGCCAGCAGGGGTATTACACCCGGTTATCCTGGAAACACCATATATTTT
TRBV19	TRBJ2-3	-	TRBD1	CASSITGGSTDTQYF	TGTGCCAGTAGTATAACAGGGGGTAGCACAGATACGCAGTATTTT
TRBV20-1	TRBJ1-3	few	-	CSALGLSGSGNTIYF	TGCAGTGCTTTGGGACTTTCCGGATCTGGAAACACCATATATTTT
TRBV5-1	TRBJ2-1	many	-	CASSFAVLAYNEQFF	TGCGCCAGCAGCTTTGCGGTGTTGGCCTACAATGAGCAGTTCTTC
TRBV7-8	TRBJ1-5	-	-	CASSASARDQPQHF	TGTGCCAGCAGCGCCTCGGCCAGGGATCAGCCCCAGCATTTT
TRBV7-2	TRBJ2-7	-	-	CASTPGLPPYEQYF	TGTGCCAGCACCCCAGGGCTCCCGCCCTACGAGCAGTACTTC
TRBV6-6	TRBJ2-1	few	-	CASSYPSKAPSYNEQFF	TGTGCCAGCAGTTATCCCAGCAAGGCTCCTTCGTACAATGAGCAGTTCTTC